This TCR beta chain was found in a study of cytomegalovirus exposure and HLA in healthy donors. Broader study findings: Reports described diagnosis of cytomegalovirus status by the classifier as highly specific and sensitive. TCR beta chains numbering more than 150 were designated cytomegalovirus-associated. Available immune exposure information was restricted to CMV serostatus only.

Primers for the PCR totalled 60 Vbeta and 13 Jbeta. Sequencing used immunoSEQ multiplex PCR; TCRdb keeps in-frame clones, though not all of them. The table has roughly 70,000 clones, roughly four fifths seen once; the top ten hold about 6.5%. CDR1 is MNHEY, CDR2 SMNVEV, per germline (reference sequence). V gave up 2 bases and J gave up 8 bases, with 10 bases separating them. The CDR3 totals 13 residues. Worth noting for this clone: The antigen is unknown.

The chain has TRBV27 and TRBJ1-5, with D unresolved. The source of this sequence is a middle-aged man in good health and CMV-seronegative. Sequenced material: PBMCs. The CDR3 here is CASSLREGKPQHF. Written as DNA, the CDR3 is TGTGCCAGCAGTTTACGAGAGGGAAAGCCCCAGCATTTT.